The source of this TCR beta chain is a study of blood T cell repertoires in COVID-19. The wider study: Sites across the United States, Italy and Spain contributed samples from acute and convalescent COVID-19. T cells, B-cell-depleted T cells, or PBMCs provided the cDNA or gDNA that served as material.

As handled by the study authors: Cell counts per sample came from amplifying reference gene primers. Only in-frame clones appear in the TCRdb table, and some are missing; sequencing was by immunoSEQ multiplex PCR. V, J and clone size are taken as reported in that table, and D and trimming were inferred from the DNA itself. The table records 200,000 to 300,000 clones, about 86% of them present only once. V was shortened by 0 bases and J by 0 bases, with 6 bases between the two germline ends. In germline, CDR1 is MNHNS, CDR2 SASEGT. The CDR3 spans 16 residues. This clone has a single count. The chain has TRBV6-1 and TRBJ1-6; tentatively, D is TRBD1 (5 bases). The sequenced sample consisted of peripheral blood. The sequence was obtained from a woman between 25 and 40 years old who had recovered from COVID-19. CDR3: CASSEAGASYNSPLHF. The DNA for the CDR3 is TGTGCCAGCAGTGAAGCAGGGGCCTCCTATAATTCACCCCTCCACTTT.